The T cell receptor (beta chain) under discussion was sequenced for a study of long-term antiretroviral therapy in people with HIV. Trimming took 3 bases from V and 1 from J; bases not matched to a gene: 3. Germline V gene sequence: CDR1 SGDLS, CDR2 YYNGEE. The CDR3 runs 15 residues. Sequencing used immunoSEQ v3.0 at survey level. Repertoires were generated with immunoSEQ multiplex PCR, while TCRdb's copy carries only in-frame clones and drops some. Seen here are tens of thousands of clones, under 90% observed once, and the top ten hold more than 15%. The sequencing here drew on unsorted PBMCs, taken 0.5 years before starting antiretroviral therapy. The clonotype originates from a man between 35 and 55 years old with HIV. The chain carries TRBV9 and TRBJ2-1; 8 nucleotides match TRBD2. The CDR3 loop is CASSGGGKSYNEQFF. DNA for the CDR3: TGTGCCAGCAGCGGCGGGGGGAAATCCTACAATGAGCAGTTCTTC.